The clone carrying this T cell receptor (beta chain) was found many times. RNA transcripts yielded amplified TCR beta CDR3 regions. The TCR CDR3 first-round RT-PCR relied on the HTBI primer set. In TCRdb, the multiplex PCR reads were re-called with MiXCR into one record per CDR3 protein. The data hold roughly 500,000 distinct CDR3 sequences, with approximately 16% observed a single time. The sample belongs to a study of T cells in Graves' hyperthyroidism and ophthalmopathy. Study-wide background: Peripheral blood was obtained at initial diagnosis, preceding any treatment.

Diagnostic assessment was based on clinical symptoms, serum thyroxine and TRAb, thyroid ultrasound and orbital computed tomography. This CDR3 contains 15 residues. V lost 8 bases to trimming and J lost 5 bases, with 21 bases between them. The germline CDR1 and CDR2 sequences are SEHNR and FQNEAQ (reference sequence). This clonotype originated in a woman younger than 45 with Graves' ophthalmopathy. The sequencing sample was made of blood. The chain carries TRBV7-9 and TRBJ1-2; D remains unclear. The CDR3 spells CASYQTLARRYGYTF. The CDR3 nucleotides read TGTGCCAGCTACCAGACCCTCGCCCGTAGATATGGCTACACCTTC.